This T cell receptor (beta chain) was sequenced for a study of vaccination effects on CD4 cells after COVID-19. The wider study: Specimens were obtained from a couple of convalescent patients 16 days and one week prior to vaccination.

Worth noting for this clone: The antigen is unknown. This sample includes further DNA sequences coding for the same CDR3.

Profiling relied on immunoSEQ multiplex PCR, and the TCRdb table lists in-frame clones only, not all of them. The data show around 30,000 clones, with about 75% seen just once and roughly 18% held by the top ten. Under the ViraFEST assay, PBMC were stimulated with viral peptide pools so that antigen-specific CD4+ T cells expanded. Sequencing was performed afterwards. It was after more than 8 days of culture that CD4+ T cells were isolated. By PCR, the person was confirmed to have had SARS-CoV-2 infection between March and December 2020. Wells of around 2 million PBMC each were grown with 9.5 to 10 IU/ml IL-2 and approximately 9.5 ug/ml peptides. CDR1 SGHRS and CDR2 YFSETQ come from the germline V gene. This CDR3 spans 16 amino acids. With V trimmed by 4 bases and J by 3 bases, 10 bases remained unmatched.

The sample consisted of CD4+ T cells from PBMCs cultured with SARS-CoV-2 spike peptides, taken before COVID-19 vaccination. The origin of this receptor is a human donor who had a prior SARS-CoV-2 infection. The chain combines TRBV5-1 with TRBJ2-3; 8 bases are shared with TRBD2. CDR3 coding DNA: TGCGCCAGCAGCCTTGGGGGGACTAGGGGTACAGATACGCAGTATTTT. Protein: CASSLGGTRGTDTQYF. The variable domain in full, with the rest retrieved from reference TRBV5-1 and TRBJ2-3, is KAGVTQTPRYLIKTRGQQVTLSCSPISGHRSVSWYQQTPGQGLQFLFEYFSETQRNKGNFPGRFSGRQFSNSRSEMNVSTLELGDSALYLCASSLGGTRGTDTQYFGPGTRLTVL.